These 3 T cell receptor beta chains were sequenced from one sample in a study of OX40 agonist ivuxolimab in advanced cancers. Method: immunoSEQ multiplex PCR; TCRdb's copy keeps in-frame clones and lacks some. The sample lists 52,000 or so clones; roughly 80% were seen once. The specimen comprised CD4+ or CD8+ T cells sorted from blood, sampled in a trial of the OX40 agonist ivuxolimab. The receptors shown here come from an adult with an advanced solid tumor such as melanoma, head and neck, liver or kidney cancer.

The V call is TRBV10-3, the J call TRBJ1-2; D uncertain. This CDR3 has 13 residues. Germline V lookup: CDR1 ENHRY, CDR2 SYGVKD. Trimming took off 2 bases at V and 0 bases at J, with 4 bases between the two ends. The CDR3 DNA follows: TGTGCCATCAGTGAGCCCACTAACTATGGCTACACCTTC. Its translation is CAISEPTNYGYTF.

The J gene is TRBJ1-6, the V gene TRBV5-4; 7 positions match TRBD1. The CDR3 spans 15 residues. The germline V gene has CDR1 SGHNT and CDR2 YYREEE (reference sequence). J gave up 7 bases and V 1 base, and 5 bases lay outside the gene matches. The CDR3 sequence is CASSLRDRLNSPLHF. In DNA, the CDR3 is TGTGCCAGCAGCTTGAGGGACAGACTGAATTCACCCCTCCACTTT.

The chain combines TRBV5-4 with TRBJ2-3; a possible D gene is TRBD2 (6 bases). V was cut by 5 bases and J by 0 bases, with 13 bases left in between. The germline V gene encodes CDR1 SGHNT and CDR2 YYREEE (reference sequence). This CDR3 is 15 amino acids long. The CDR3 sequence is CASREGAPSTDTQYF. The CDR3 region has the DNA TGTGCCAGCAGGGAGGGAGCGCCTAGCACAGATACGCAGTATTTT.